Following are 29 T cell receptor beta chains from one sample sequenced in a study of T-cell reconstitution after alpha-beta-depleted transplantation in children. Unique molecular identifiers featured in how the TCRbeta library was prepared. Each CDR3 protein is one row after TCRdb ran MiXCR on the PCR reads. Of 170,000 or so distinct CDR3 sequences detected, more than 6.5% appear once; the ten largest clones hold 3% to 3.5%. Material: PBMCs from the stem cell graft donor, obtained from the stem cell graft. The source of these receptors is a human donor who donated a stem cell graft to a child with Wiskott-Aldrich syndrome.

This clonotype was seen ten or more times. The chain combines TRBV5-1 with TRBJ2-7; D uncertain. Germline V gene data show CDR1 as SGHRS and CDR2 as YFSETQ. The CDR3 spans 13 residues. V lost 5 bases and J lost 4, with 13 bases in between. The CDR3 nucleotides are TGCGCCAGCAGTCGCACGCAGACGTACGAGCAGTACTTC. It translates to CASSRTQTYEQYF.

This clonotype was found many times. This chain joins TRBV20-1 and TRBJ1-1, with TRBD1 matching over 9 bases. The CDR3 consists of 13 residues. Germline V lookup: CDR1 DFQATT, CDR2 SNEGSKA (reference sequence). Trimming at V came to 7 bases and at J to 6 bases, leaving 9 bases not matched to a gene. This chain's CDR3 is CSVQGQGVPEAFF. For the CDR3, the DNA is TGCAGTGTCCAGGGACAGGGAGTTCCTGAAGCTTTCTTT.

Details on this clonotype: This sequence may be a read error, since a much larger clone differs from it by one base. The genes are TRBV5-1 and TRBJ2-1; D may be TRBD1 or TRBD2 (6 bases each). CDR3 length: 12 amino acids. Germline V CDR1 and CDR2: SGHRS, YFSETQ. The DNA of the CDR3 is TGCACCAGCAGCTTAGGGGGGCATGAGCAGTTCTTC. This gives the protein CTSSLGGHEQFF.

Many counts were recorded for this clonotype. For the CDR3, the DNA is TGCGCCAGCAGCGCCGGGACATACAACACCGGGGAGCTGTTTTTT. Amino acids: CASSAGTYNTGELFF. The chain links TRBV5-1 to TRBJ2-2; D might be TRBD1 (6 bases). The CDR3 is 15 amino acids. The germline V gene has CDR1 SGHRS and CDR2 YFSETQ. Trimming pared 4 bases from V and 2 bases from J, leaving 12 bases between.

This clonotype was seen at least ten times. The J gene is TRBJ1-2, the V gene TRBV20-1; TRBD1 aligns across 7 bases. V was clipped by 4 bases and J by 8 bases; unmatched bases: 10. Germline lookup yields CDR1 DFQATT and CDR2 SNEGSKA (reference sequence). CDR3 length: 13 residues. The CDR3 is CSATPTGLSGYTF. CDR3 sequence (DNA): TGCAGTGCTACACCGACAGGGTTATCCGGCTACACCTTC.

This clonotype was counted ten times or more. This chain uses TRBV20-1 with TRBJ2-1; D may match TRBD1 or TRBD2 (6 bases each). Looked up from germline, CDR1 is DFQATT and CDR2 is SNEGSKA (reference sequence). CDR3 length: 16 amino acids. V was shortened by 0 bases and J by 8 bases, with 20 bases between the two germline ends. The chain's CDR3 is CSARDQGGYQGDEQFF. CDR3 nucleotide sequence: TGCAGTGCTAGAGATCAAGGGGGGTATCAGGGCGATGAGCAGTTCTTC.

J is TRBJ1-6 and V is TRBV3-1; no reliable D call. From germline, CDR1 is LGHDT and CDR2 YNNKEL (reference sequence). The CDR3 consists of 16 residues. Trimming removed 0 bases from V and 8 bases from J, with 14 bases in between. The chain's CDR3 is CASSQEIQLGHSPLHF. CDR3 sequence (DNA): TGTGCCAGCAGCCAAGAAATCCAGCTTGGACATTCACCCCTCCACTTT.

The rearrangement links TRBV5-1 to TRBJ1-3; D perhaps matches TRBD1 (5 bases). CDR1 and CDR2 from the germline V gene are SGHRS and YFSETQ. Trimming took off 5 bases at V and 2 bases at J, with 11 bases between the two ends. The CDR3 is made up of 14 amino acids. CDR3 amino acids: CASRMTAAGNTIYF. The CDR3 region has the DNA TGCGCCAGCAGAATGACAGCCGCTGGAAACACCATATATTTT.

The CDR3 DNA is TGTGCCAGCAGTTTTAATGAAGCAGATGCAGCTTTCTTT. It yields the protein CASSFNEADAAFF. The V call is TRBV12-3 or TRBV12-4, the J call TRBJ1-1, with D unclear. The CDR3 loop spans 13 amino acids. The V end was cut by 3 bases, the J end by 10 bases, with 15 bases between.

This clonotype was detected many times. The rearrangement uses TRBV5-1 and TRBJ2-5; TRBD2 might be the D (6 bases). V dropped 1 base and J dropped 4 bases, with 11 bases sitting between them. Germline-derived CDR1 and CDR2 are SGHRS and YFSETQ. The CDR3 spans 14 residues. CDR3 protein: CASSLFPGAETQYF. The CDR3 DNA reads as TGCGCCAGCAGCTTGTTTCCGGGAGCAGAGACCCAGTACTTC.

In its sample, this clonotype was seen many times. The genes are TRBV29-1 and TRBJ1-5; D is unresolved. Germline CDR1 reads SQVTM; CDR2 reads ANQGSEA. Trimming stripped 4 bases from V and 1 base from J, with 8 bases between. The CDR3 sequence is 13 residues long. The CDR3 is CSVAHPSNQPQHF. The CDR3 DNA sequence: TGCAGCGTTGCTCATCCGAGCAATCAGCCCCAGCATTTT.

Many counts were recorded for this clonotype. V gene TRBV20-1 combines with J gene TRBJ2-3; D is uncertain. Germline CDR1 DFQATT, CDR2 SNEGSKA (reference sequence). The CDR3 sequence is 13 residues long. Trimming pared 7 bases from V and 3 bases from J, leaving 14 bases between. The CDR3 loop reads CSGTSPQTDTQYF. In DNA form, the CDR3 reads TGCAGTGGAACATCCCCGCAAACAGATACGCAGTATTTT.

Ten or more counts support this clonotype. The chain links TRBV12-3 or TRBV12-4 to TRBJ1-5; D might be TRBD1 (6 bases). V lost 7 bases to trimming and J lost 3 bases, with 25 bases between them. The CDR3 spans 18 residues. Here the CDR3 reads CASTSIIRGGLSNQPQHF. The CDR3 DNA reads as TGTGCCAGCACCAGCATCATACGGGGGGGCTTGTCCAATCAGCCCCAGCATTTT.

This clonotype was picked up many times. The rearrangement joins TRBV29-1 to TRBJ1-1; D remains ambiguous. Germline CDR1 and CDR2: SQVTM and ANQGSEA. The V gene lost 8 bases and the J gene lost 1 base, with 14 bases spanning the gap. CDR3 size: 13 residues. The CDR3 region has the DNA TGCAGCACTAGGGCGACCGCGAACACTGAAGCTTTCTTT. Residues: CSTRATANTEAFF.

This clonotype was detected ten times or more. The V gene is TRBV14, the J gene TRBJ1-2; D is unclear. CDR1 is SGHDN, CDR2 FVKESK, per germline. The CDR3 sequence is 14 residues long. With 3 bases removed from V and 5 bases from J, the gap between germline ends came to 13 bases. CDR3 protein: CASSQSDGIYGYTF. In DNA form, the CDR3 reads TGTGCCAGCAGCCAGTCGGACGGTATATATGGCTACACCTTC. The full variable domain, its missing parts supplied by reference TRBV14 and TRBJ1-2, is EAGVTQFPSHSVIEKGQTVTLRCDPISGHDNLYWYRRVMGKEIKFLLHFVKESKQDESGMPNNRFLAERTGGTYSTLKVQPAELEDSGVYFCASSQSDGIYGYTFGSGTRLTVV.

The chain joins TRBV5-1 to TRBJ2-7, with TRBD2 matching 8 bases. CDR3 size: 17 residues. The V segment lost 0 bases and the J segment 4 bases; nucleotides outside the gene matches: 12. Germline CDR1 and CDR2: SGHRS and YFSETQ. The DNA for the CDR3 is TGCGCCAGCAGCTTGGCTTCCCTTCGGGGGGGCCGTTACGAGCAGTACTTC. Its translation is CASSLASLRGGRYEQYF.

This clonotype was observed at least ten times. The gene calls are TRBV7-2 and TRBJ2-5; no firm D call. The germline V and J ends were trimmed by 1 base and 3 bases, with 6 bases remaining between them. CDR1 is SGHTA and CDR2 is FQGNSA in the germline V gene. The CDR3 extends over 13 amino acids. CDR3 sequence (DNA): TGTGCCAGCAGCTTAGTACAGAAAGAGACCCAGTACTTC. This gives the protein CASSLVQKETQYF. Full variable domain (outside the CDR3, taken from reference TRBV7-2 and TRBJ2-5): GAGVSQSPSNKVTEKGKDVELRCDPISGHTALYWYRQSLGQGLEFLIYFQGNSAPDKSGLPSDRFSAERTGGSVSTLTIQRTQQEDSAVYLCASSLVQKETQYFGPGTRLLVL.

This clonotype was counted ten times or more. The rearrangement joins TRBV27 to TRBJ2-3, with D perhaps matching TRBD1 or TRBD2 (5 bases each). V dropped 2 bases and J dropped 5 bases, with 11 bases sitting between them. This CDR3 is built from 14 residues. Germline loops: CDR1 MNHEY, CDR2 SMNVEV (reference sequence). The CDR3 protein is CASSLTGAGDTQYF. The DNA for the CDR3 is TGTGCCAGCAGTTTAACCGGGGCGGGAGATACGCAGTATTTT.

J is TRBJ1-5 and V is TRBV7-2; D is ambiguous. The V gene's germline CDR1 is SGHTA and CDR2 FQGNSA. This CDR3 region has 17 residues. V dropped 1 base and J dropped 3 bases, with 16 bases sitting between them. The CDR3 loop reads CASSLVSGSAYNQPQHF. The CDR3 nucleotides are TGTGCCAGCAGCTTAGTGTCGGGGTCAGCGTACAATCAGCCCCAGCATTTT. The full variable domain, in which reference TRBV7-2 and TRBJ1-5 provide the parts outside the CDR3, is GAGVSQSPSNKVTEKGKDVELRCDPISGHTALYWYRQSLGQGLEFLIYFQGNSAPDKSGLPSDRFSAERTGGSVSTLTIQRTQQEDSAVYLCASSLVSGSAYNQPQHFGDGTRLSIL.

This clonotype was counted at least ten times. CDR3 nucleotides: TGCGCCAGCAGCTTAGGACTAGCGGCCTCCTACGAGCAGTACTTC. Protein sequence: CASSLGLAASYEQYF. The gene calls are TRBV5-1 and TRBJ2-7, with 10 nucleotides matching TRBD2. The CDR3 has 15 residues. The V gene's germline CDR1 is SGHRS and CDR2 YFSETQ. The V and J ends lost 2 bases and 0 bases, in that order; junction bases with no gene match: 2.

The V and J genes are TRBV6-5 and TRBJ2-5; 13 positions agree with TRBD2. The CDR3 is made up of 19 amino acids. Germline CDR1 reads MNHEY; CDR2 reads SVGAGI. J was trimmed by 4 bases and V by 4 bases; bases with no gene match: 15. The DNA of the CDR3 is TGTGCCAGCAGTTTCCGACTAGCGGGGGGCCGCGTGGGGGGAGAGACCCAGTACTTC. Protein product: CASSFRLAGGRVGGETQYF.

This clonotype was observed many times. The chain uses TRBV12-3 or TRBV12-4 and TRBJ2-5; 12 bases are a match to TRBD2. CDR3 length equals 18 residues. V shed 3 bases and J 4 bases; nucleotides not matched to a gene: 12. The CDR3 DNA follows: TGTGCCAGCAGTTTCGTAGAAAGACTAGCGGGAGTCTTAGAGACCCAGTACTTC. Amino acids: CASSFVERLAGVLETQYF.

This clonotype was found many times. The chain couples TRBV6-5 to TRBJ2-4, with D hard to call. V dropped 0 bases and J dropped 0 bases, with 12 bases sitting between them. Germline V gene sequence: CDR1 MNHEY, CDR2 SVGAGI. CDR3 length: 17 residues. Here the CDR3 reads CASSYSVGDLAKNIQYF. CDR3 bases: TGTGCCAGCAGTTACTCCGTTGGGGATTTAGCCAAAAACATTCAGTACTTC.

This chain links TRBV6-1 with TRBJ2-2; D unclear. This CDR3 has 14 amino acids. Germline CDR1 MNHNS, CDR2 SASEGT. V was pared by 5 bases and J by 2 bases, with 9 bases between. The CDR3 bases are TGTGCCAGCAGTCTGTCCCTAAACACCGGGGAGCTGTTTTTT. Its protein product is CASSLSLNTGELFF.

The table lists this clonotype with many counts. This chain connects TRBV5-1 to TRBJ2-7; D is unresolved. CDR1 and CDR2 (germline): SGHRS, YFSETQ. The length of the CDR3 is 14 residues. Trimming left V 4 bases short and J 0 bases short, with 11 bases between. The CDR3 DNA follows: TGCGCCAGCAGCCCCCAAGGCACCTCCTACGAGCAGTACTTC. Translation gives CASSPQGTSYEQYF.

This clonotype was counted ten times or more. V is TRBV5-1 and J is TRBJ1-1, with a weak D call TRBD1 (5 bases). Germline CDR1 and CDR2: SGHRS and YFSETQ. This CDR3 is 14 amino acids long. Trimming pared 4 bases from V and 0 bases from J, leaving 10 bases between. The CDR3, as DNA: TGCGCCAGCAGCCCGGGGGTTATGAACACTGAAGCTTTCTTT. Residues: CASSPGVMNTEAFF.

The chain has TRBV11-2 and TRBJ1-2; TRBD1 agrees at 7 bases. The J segment lost 3 bases and the V segment lost 2 bases, leaving 18 bases of the junction unmatched. The CDR3 contains 19 residues. Germline V gene sequence: CDR1 SGHAT, CDR2 FQNNGV. The CDR3 spells CASSLLLPRGLLLDYGYTF. The CDR3, as DNA: TGTGCCAGCAGCTTACTTTTACCCAGGGGGTTATTACTGGACTATGGCTACACCTTC.

This clonotype appeared many times. The V gene is TRBV20-1, the J gene TRBJ2-7, with D tentatively TRBD2 (6 bases). The CDR3 sequence is 15 residues long. CDR1 is DFQATT, CDR2 SNEGSKA, per germline (reference sequence). Trimming stripped 5 bases from V and 7 bases from J, with 24 bases between. The CDR3 loop reads CSAEPEAGPRVEQYF. The CDR3 coding sequence is TGCAGTGCTGAACCAGAAGCGGGCCCTCGGGTGGAGCAGTACTTC.

This clonotype was seen ten or more times. The chain couples TRBV20-1 to TRBJ1-4; TRBD1 matches 10 bases. CDR3 length: 16 residues. In germline, CDR1 is DFQATT, CDR2 SNEGSKA (reference sequence). The trim removed 1 base at V and 3 bases at J, leaving 5 bases unmatched. CDR3 bases: TGCAGTGCTAGAGTGACAGGGGGCGGATCTAATGAAAAACTGTTTTTT. It translates to CSARVTGGGSNEKLFF.